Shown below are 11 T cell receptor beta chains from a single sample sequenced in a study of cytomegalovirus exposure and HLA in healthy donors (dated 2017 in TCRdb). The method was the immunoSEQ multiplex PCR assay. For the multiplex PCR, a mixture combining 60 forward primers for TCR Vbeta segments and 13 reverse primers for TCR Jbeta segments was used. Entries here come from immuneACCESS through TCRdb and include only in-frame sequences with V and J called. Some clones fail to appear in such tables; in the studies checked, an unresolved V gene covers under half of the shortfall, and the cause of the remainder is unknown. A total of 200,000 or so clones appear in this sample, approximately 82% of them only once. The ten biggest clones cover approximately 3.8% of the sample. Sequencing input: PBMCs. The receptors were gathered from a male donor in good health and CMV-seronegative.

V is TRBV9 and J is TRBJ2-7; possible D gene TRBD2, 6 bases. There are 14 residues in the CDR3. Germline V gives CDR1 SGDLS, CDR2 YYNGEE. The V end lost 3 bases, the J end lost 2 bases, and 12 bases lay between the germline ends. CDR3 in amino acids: CASSAASATYEQYF. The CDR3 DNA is TGTGCCAGCAGCGCCGCTAGCGCCACCTACGAGCAGTACTTC. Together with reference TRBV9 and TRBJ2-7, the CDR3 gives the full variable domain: DSGVTQTPKHLITATGQRVTLRCSPRSGDLSVYWYQQSLDQGLQFLIQYYNGEERAKGNILERFSAQQFPDLHSELNLSSLELGDSALYFCASSAASATYEQYFGPGTRLTVT.

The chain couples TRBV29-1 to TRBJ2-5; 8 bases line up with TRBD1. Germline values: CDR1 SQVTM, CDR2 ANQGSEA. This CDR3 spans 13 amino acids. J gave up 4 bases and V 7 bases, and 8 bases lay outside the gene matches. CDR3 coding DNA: TGCAGCGCCAAAGGACAGGGCTTAGAGACCCAGTACTTC. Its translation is CSAKGQGLETQYF.

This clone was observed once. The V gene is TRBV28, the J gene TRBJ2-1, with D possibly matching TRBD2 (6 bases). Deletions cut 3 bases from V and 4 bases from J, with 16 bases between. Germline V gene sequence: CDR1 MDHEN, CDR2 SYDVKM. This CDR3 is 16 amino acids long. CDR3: CASSLPVAGRYNEQFF. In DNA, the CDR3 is TGTGCCAGCAGTTTGCCGGTGGCGGGGAGATACAATGAGCAGTTCTTC. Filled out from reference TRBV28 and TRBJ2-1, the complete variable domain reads DVKVTQSSRYLVKRTGEKVFLECVQDMDHENMFWYRQDPGLGLRLIYFSYDVKMKEKGDIPEGYSVSREKKERFSLILESASTNQTSMYLCASSLPVAGRYNEQFFGPGTRLTVL.

The CDR3 protein is CASSPQGVSGNTIYF. The CDR3 DNA sequence: TGTGCCAGCTCACCACAGGGGGTGTCTGGAAACACCATATATTTT. V usage is TRBV18 and J usage is TRBJ1-3; D might be TRBD1 (6 bases). This CDR3 spans 15 amino acids. From germline, CDR1 is KGHSH and CDR2 LQKENI. Trimming took off 1 base at V and 1 base at J, with 8 bases between the two ends.

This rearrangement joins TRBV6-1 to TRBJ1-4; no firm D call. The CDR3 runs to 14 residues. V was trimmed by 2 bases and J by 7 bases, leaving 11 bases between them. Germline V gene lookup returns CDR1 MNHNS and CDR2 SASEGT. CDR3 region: CASSELVSPEKLFF. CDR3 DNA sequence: TGTGCCAGCAGTGAACTCGTAAGCCCTGAAAAACTGTTTTTT.

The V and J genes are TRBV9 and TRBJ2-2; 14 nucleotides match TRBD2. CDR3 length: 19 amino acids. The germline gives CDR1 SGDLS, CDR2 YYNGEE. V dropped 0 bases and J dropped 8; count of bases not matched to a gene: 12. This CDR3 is CASSVGGGPGLAGAGELFF. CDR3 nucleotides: TGTGCCAGCAGCGTAGGAGGGGGACCGGGACTAGCGGGAGCGGGGGAGCTGTTTTTT.

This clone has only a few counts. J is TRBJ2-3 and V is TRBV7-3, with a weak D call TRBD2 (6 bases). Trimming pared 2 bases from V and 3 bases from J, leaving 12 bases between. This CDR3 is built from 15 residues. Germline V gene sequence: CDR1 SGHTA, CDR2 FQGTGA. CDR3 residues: CASSLGSGSTDTQYF. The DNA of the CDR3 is TGTGCCAGCAGCTTAGGGAGCGGGTCTACAGATACGCAGTATTTT. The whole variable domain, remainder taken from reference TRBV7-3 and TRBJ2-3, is GAGVSQTPSNKVTEKGKYVELRCDPISGHTALYWYRQSLGQGPEFLIYFQGTGAADDSGLPNDRFFAVRPEGSVSTLKIQRTERGDSAVYLCASSLGSGSTDTQYFGPGTRLTVL.

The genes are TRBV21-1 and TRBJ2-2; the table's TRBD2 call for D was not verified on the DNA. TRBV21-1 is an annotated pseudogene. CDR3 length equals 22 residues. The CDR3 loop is CASSKAQAGREGLAGVTGELFF. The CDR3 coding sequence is TGTGCCAGCAGCAAAGCTCAAGCGGGAAGGGAAGGACTAGCGGGAGTCACCGGGGAGCTGTTTTTT.

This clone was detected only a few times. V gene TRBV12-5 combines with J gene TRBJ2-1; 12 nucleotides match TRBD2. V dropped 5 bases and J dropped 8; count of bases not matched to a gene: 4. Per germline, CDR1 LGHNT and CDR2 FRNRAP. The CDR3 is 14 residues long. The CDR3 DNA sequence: TGTGCTAGTGGTACTAGCGGGAGGACGGATGAGCAGTTCTTC. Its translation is CASGTSGRTDEQFF.

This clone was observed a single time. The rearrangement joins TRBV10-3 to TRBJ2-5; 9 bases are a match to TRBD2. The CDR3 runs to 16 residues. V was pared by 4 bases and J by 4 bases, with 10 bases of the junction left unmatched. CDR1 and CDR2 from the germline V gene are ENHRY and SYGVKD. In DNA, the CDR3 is TGTGCCATCAGTGGGGGTTTAGCGGGAGTAGGAGAGACCCAGTACTTC. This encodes CAISGGLAGVGETQYF.

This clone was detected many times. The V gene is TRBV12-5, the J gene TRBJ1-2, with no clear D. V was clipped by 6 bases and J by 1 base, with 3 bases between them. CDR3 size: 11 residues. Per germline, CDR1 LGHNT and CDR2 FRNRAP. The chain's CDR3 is CASGSNYGYTF. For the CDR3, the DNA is TGTGCTAGTGGGAGTAACTATGGCTACACCTTC.